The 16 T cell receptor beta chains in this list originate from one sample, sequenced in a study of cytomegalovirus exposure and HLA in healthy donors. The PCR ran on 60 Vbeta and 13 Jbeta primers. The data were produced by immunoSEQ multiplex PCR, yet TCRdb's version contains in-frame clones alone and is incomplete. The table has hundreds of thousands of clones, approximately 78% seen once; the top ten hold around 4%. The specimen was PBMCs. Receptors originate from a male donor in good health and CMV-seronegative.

CDR3 in DNA: TGTGCCAGCAGTATAGAGGCGCAGTACTTC. This sequence encodes CASSIEAQYF. The chain carries TRBV2 and TRBJ2-7; D gene unclear. V lost 5 bases and J lost 9, with 8 bases in between. The CDR3 is 10 residues long. Germline CDR1 is SNHLY and CDR2 is FYNNEI.

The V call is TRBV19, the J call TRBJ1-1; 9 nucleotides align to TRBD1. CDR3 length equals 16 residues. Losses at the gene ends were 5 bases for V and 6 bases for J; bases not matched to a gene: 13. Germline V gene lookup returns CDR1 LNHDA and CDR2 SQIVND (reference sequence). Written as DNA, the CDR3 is TGTGCCAGTAGTCAAATCCCCGTGGGACAGGGCCCTGAAGCTTTCTTT. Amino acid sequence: CASSQIPVGQGPEAFF.

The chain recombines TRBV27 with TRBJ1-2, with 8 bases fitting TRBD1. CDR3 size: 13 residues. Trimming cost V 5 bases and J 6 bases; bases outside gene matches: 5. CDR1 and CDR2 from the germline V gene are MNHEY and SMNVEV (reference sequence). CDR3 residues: CASSTGGLDGYTF. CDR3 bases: TGTGCCAGCAGTACAGGGGGGTTAGATGGCTACACCTTC.

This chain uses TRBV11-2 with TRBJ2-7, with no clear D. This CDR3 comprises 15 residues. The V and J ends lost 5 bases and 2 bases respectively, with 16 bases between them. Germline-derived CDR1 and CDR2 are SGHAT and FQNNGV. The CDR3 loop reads CASSPQWATAYEQYF. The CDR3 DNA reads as TGTGCCAGCAGCCCCCAGTGGGCTACCGCCTACGAGCAGTACTTC.

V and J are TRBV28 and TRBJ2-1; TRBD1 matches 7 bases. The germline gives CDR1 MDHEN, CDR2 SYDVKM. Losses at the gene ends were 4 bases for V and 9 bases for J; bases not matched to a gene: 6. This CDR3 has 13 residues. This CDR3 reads CASSSTGATEQFF. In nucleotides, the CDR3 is TGTGCCAGCAGTTCCACAGGGGCGACTGAGCAGTTCTTC. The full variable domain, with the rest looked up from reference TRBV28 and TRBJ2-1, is DVKVTQSSRYLVKRTGEKVFLECVQDMDHENMFWYRQDPGLGLRLIYFSYDVKMKEKGDIPEGYSVSREKKERFSLILESASTNQTSMYLCASSSTGATEQFFGPGTRLTVL.

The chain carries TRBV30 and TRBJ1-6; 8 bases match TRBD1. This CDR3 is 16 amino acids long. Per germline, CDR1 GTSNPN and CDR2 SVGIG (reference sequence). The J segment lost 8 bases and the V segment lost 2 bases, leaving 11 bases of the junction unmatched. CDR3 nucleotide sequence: TGTGCCTGGAGTCACCGGGGCCAGGGGGCGCATTCACCCCTCCACTTT. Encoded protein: CAWSHRGQGAHSPLHF.

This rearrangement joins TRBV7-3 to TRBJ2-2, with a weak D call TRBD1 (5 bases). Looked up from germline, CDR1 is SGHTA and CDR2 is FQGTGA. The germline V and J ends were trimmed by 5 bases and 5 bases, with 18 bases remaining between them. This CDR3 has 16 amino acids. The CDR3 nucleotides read TGTGCCAGCAGCCCGACCGGGCTGCCAGGGACCGGGGAGCTGTTTTTT. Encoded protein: CASSPTGLPGTGELFF.

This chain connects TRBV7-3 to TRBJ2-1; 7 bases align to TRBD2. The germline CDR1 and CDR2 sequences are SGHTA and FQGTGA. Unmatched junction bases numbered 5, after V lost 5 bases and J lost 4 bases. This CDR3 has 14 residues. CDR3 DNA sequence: TGTGCCAGCAGCCAATCGGGGGGTTACAATGAGCAGTTCTTC. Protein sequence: CASSQSGGYNEQFF.

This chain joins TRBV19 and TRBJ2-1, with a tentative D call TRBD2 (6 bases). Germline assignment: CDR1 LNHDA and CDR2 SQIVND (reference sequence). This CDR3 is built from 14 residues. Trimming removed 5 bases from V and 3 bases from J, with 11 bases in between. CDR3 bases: TGTGCCAGTAGTCCCTGGACTATCTACAATGAGCAGTTCTTC. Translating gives CASSPWTIYNEQFF.

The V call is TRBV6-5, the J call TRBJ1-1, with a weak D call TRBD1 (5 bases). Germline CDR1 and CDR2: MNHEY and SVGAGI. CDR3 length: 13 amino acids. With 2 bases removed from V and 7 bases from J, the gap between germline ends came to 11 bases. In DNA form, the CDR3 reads TGTGCCAGCAGTTACGGGGCGGGGAGTGAAGCTTTCTTT. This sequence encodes CASSYGAGSEAFF.

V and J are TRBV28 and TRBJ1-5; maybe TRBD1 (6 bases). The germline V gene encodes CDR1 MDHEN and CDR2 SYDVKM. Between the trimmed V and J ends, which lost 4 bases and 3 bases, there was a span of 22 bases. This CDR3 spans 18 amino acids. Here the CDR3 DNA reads TGTGCCAGCAGTTCACCGTTTGGGGGCGGATGGTTCAATCAGCCCCAGCATTTT. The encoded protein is CASSSPFGGGWFNQPQHF.

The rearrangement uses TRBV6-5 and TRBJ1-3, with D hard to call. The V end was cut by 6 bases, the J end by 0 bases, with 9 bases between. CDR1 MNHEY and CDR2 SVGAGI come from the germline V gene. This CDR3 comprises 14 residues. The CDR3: CASRAPSSGNTIYF. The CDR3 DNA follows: TGTGCCAGCAGAGCACCTAGCTCTGGAAACACCATATATTTT.

The CDR3 sequence is CASSSQGLAGHEQYF. In DNA, the CDR3 is TGTGCCAGCAGTTCCCAAGGACTAGCGGGACACGAGCAGTACTTC. The chain couples TRBV28 to TRBJ2-7; TRBD2 agrees at 12 bases. The V gene end was trimmed by 4 bases and the J gene end by 5 bases; junction bases not matched to a gene: 6. Germline loops: CDR1 MDHEN, CDR2 SYDVKM. The CDR3 length is 15 residues.

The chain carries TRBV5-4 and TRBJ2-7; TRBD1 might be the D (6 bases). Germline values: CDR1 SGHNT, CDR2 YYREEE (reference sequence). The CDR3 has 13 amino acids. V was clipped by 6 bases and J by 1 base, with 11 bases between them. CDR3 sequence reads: CASTRDKSYEQYF. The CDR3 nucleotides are TGTGCCAGCACCCGGGACAAGTCCTACGAGCAGTACTTC.

CDR3 nucleotides: TGTGCCAGCAGAGAGACAGGGACTAGGGGCTACACCTTC. Protein sequence: CASRETGTRGYTF. The genes are TRBV5-6 and TRBJ1-2, with 7 nucleotides matching TRBD1. This CDR3 is 13 amino acids long. Germline assignment: CDR1 SGHDT and CDR2 YYEEEE. Unmatched junction bases numbered 9, after V lost 5 bases and J lost 8 bases.

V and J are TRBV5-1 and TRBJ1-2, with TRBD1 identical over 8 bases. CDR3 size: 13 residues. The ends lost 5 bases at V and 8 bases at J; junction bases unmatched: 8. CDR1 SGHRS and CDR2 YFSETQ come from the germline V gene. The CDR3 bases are TGCGCCAGCAGTCCCCAGGGGGCGCGGGGCTACACCTTC. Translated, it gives CASSPQGARGYTF.